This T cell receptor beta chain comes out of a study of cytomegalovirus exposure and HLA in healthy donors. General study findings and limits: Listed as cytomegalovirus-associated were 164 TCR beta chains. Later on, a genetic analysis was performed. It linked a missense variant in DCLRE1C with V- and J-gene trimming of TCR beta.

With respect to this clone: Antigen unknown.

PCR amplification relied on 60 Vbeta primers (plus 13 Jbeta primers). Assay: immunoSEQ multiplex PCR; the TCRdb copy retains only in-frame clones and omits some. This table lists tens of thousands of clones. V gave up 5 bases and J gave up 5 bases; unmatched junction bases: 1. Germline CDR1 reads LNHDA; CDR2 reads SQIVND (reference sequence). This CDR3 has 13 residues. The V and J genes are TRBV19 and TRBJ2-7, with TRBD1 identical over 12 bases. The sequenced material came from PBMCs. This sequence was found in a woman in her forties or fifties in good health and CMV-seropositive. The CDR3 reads CASSGDRGHEQYF. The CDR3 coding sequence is TGTGCCAGTAGTGGGGACAGGGGGCACGAGCAGTACTTC.